The sequence of this TCR beta chain was determined in a study of response to subunit inactivated influenza vaccine. TCRdb independently ran MiXCR on the RT-PCR reads; one entry per CDR3 protein. The sample lists about 570,000 distinct CDR3 sequences; 11% were seen once. The data were also submitted as part of a second study, on T cells expressing NK-cell markers. That report notes: UMIs accompanied the 5'RACE template switching by which TCR beta cDNA was made. Eight donors were sequenced, of whom seven were HCMV-seropositive, while the remaining one was HCMV-seronegative. Roughly 6 donors showed dominant NKG2C+ clonotypes comprising roughly 1.0-7.0% of their CD8+ T cells.

The sample here was PBMCs from blood, taken on the day of vaccination. The receptor's source is a man aged 50 to 59 who received an inactivated influenza vaccine.

The CDR3 nucleotides read TGTGCCAGCAGCAATTACGTTGGACAGGGCGGCGGCTACACCTTC. It yields the protein CASSNYVGQGGGYTF. The chain combines TRBV7-2 with TRBJ1-2, with 8 bases that match TRBD1. Germline lookup yields CDR1 SGHTA and CDR2 FQGNSA. The CDR3 consists of 15 residues. Trimming cost V 5 bases and J 8 bases; bases outside gene matches: 13.